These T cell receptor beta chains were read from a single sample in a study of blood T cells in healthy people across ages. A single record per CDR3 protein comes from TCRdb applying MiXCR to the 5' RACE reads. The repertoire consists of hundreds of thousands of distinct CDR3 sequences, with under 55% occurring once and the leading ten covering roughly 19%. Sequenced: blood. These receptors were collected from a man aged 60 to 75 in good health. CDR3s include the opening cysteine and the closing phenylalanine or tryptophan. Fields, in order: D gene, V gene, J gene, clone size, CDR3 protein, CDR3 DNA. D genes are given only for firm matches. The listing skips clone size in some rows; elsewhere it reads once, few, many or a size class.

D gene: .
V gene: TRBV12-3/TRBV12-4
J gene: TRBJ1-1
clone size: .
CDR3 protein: CASSRTLSSGEAFF
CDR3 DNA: TGTGCCAGCTCACGGACACTATCCTCTGGTGAAGCTTTCTTT

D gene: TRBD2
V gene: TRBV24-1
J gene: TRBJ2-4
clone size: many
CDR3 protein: CATSPGGDIQYF
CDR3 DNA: TGTGCCACCAGCCCGGGGGGAGACATTCAGTACTTC

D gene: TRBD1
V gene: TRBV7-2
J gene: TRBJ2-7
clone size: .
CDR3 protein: CASSLDGSGTGSYEQYF
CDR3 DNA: TGTGCCAGCAGCTTAGATGGTTCCGGGACAGGGTCCTACGAGCAGTACTTC

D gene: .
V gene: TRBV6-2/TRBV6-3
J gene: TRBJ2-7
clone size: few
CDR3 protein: CASSRPRRGSNEQYF
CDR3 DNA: TGTGCCAGCAGTCGCCCGAGGCGGGGTTCCAACGAGCAGTACTTC

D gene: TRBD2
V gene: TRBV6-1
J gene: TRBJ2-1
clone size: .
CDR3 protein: CATTTGTGLAGGILGEQFF
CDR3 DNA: TGTGCCACCACAACCGGGACAGGGCTAGCGGGGGGAATTCTTGGTGAGCAGTTCTTC

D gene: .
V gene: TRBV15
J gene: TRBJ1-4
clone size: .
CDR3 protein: CATSSGPGQTNEKLFF
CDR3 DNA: TGTGCCACCAGCAGCGGGCCAGGACAGACTAATGAAAAACTGTTTTTT

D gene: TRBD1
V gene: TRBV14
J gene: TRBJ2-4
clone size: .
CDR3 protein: CASNQDGRGLMYF
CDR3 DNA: TGTGCCAGCAACCAAGATGGCAGGGGGCTCATGTACTTC

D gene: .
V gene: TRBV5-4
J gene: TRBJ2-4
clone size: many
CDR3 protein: CASSHDPGVGIQYF
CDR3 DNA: TGTGCCAGCAGCCACGATCCGGGAGTTGGCATTCAGTACTTC

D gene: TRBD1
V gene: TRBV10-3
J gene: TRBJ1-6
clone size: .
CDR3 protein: CAISPDRARSPLHF
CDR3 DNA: TGTGCCATCAGCCCGGACAGGGCCCGGTCACCCCTCCACTTT

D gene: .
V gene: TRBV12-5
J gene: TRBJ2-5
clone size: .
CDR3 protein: CASGRQGQETQYF
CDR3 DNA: TGTGCTAGTGGAAGGCAGGGCCAAGAGACCCAGTACTTC

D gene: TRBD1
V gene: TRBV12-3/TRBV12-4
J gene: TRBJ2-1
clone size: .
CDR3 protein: CASSDLRGQTYNEQFF
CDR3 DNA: TGTGCCAGCAGTGACCTCAGGGGACAGACCTACAATGAGCAGTTCTTC

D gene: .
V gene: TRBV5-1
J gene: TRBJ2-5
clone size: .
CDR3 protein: CASSPGAGNQETQYF
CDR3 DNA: TGCGCCAGCAGCCCGGGGGCAGGAAACCAAGAGACCCAGTACTTC

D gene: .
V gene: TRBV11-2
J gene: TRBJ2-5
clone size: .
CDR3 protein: CASSLAPATGNNEQYF
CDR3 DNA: TGTGCCAGCAGCTTAGCCCCCGCTACAGGGAACAATGAGCAGTACTTC

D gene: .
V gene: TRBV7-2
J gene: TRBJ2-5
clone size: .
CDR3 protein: CASSPSAGRGRRQETQYF
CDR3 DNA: TGTGCCAGCAGCCCCAGCGCGGGCAGGGGGAGGAGGCAAGAGACTCAGTACTTC

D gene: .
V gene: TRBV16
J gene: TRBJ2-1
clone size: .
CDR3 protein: CASSYNGPYNEQFF
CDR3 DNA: TGTGCCAGCAGCTACAACGGCCCGTACAATGAGCAGTTCTTC

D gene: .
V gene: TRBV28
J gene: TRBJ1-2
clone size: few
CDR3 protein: CASSLPFTDLQGYTF
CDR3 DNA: TGTGCCAGCAGTCTCCCCTTTACAGATCTCCAAGGCTACACCTTC

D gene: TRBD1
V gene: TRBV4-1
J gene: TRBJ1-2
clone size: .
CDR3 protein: CASSQAGQGDYGYTF
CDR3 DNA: TGCGCCAGCAGCCAAGCGGGACAGGGTGACTATGGCTACACCTTC

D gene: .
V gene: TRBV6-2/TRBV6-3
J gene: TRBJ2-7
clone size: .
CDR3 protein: CASSYSAWTFSYEQYF
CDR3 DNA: TGTGCCAGCAGTTACTCGGCGTGGACTTTCTCCTACGAGCAGTACTTC

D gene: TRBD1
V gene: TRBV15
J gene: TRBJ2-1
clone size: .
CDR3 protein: CATSVGQNNEQFF
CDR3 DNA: TGTGCCACCAGCGTGGGACAGAACAATGAGCAGTTCTTC

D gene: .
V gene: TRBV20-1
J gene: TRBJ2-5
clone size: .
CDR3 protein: CSAAGTTQETQYF
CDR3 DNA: TGCAGTGCTGCCGGGACAACTCAAGAGACCCAGTACTTC

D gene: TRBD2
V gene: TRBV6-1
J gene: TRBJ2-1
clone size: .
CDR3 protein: CASSLSTSGRATNEQFF
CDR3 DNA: TGTGCCAGCAGTCTCAGTACTAGCGGGAGGGCCACAAATGAGCAGTTCTTC

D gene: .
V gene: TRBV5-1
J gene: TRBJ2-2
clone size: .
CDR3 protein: CASSSRQAGELFF
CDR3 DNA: TGCGCCAGCAGCTCGCGACAGGCCGGGGAGCTGTTTTTT

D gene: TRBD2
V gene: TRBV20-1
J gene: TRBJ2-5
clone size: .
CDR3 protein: CSASGRPLETQYF
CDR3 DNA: TGCAGTGCTAGCGGGAGGCCTCTCGAGACCCAGTACTTC

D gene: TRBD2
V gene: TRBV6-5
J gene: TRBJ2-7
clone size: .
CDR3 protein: CASRTWGGAYEQYF
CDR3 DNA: TGTGCCAGCAGAACCTGGGGGGGAGCCTACGAGCAGTACTTC

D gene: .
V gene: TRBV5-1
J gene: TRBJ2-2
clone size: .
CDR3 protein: CASSWVGDTGELFF
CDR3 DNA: TGCGCCAGCAGCTGGGTCGGAGACACCGGGGAGCTGTTTTTT

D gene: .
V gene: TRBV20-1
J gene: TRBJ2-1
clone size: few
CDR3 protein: CSARTGGVSYNEQFF
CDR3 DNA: TGCAGTGCCAGGACCGGAGGGGTCTCCTACAATGAGCAGTTCTTC

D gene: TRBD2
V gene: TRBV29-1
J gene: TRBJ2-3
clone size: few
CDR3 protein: CSVLLAGHTDTQYF
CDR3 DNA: TGCAGCGTCCTTCTAGCGGGTCACACAGATACGCAGTATTTT

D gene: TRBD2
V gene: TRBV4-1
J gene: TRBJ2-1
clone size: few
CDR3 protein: CASTTSGGAVAYNEQFF
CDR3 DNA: TGCGCCAGCACGACTAGCGGGGGGGCCGTAGCCTACAATGAGCAGTTCTTC

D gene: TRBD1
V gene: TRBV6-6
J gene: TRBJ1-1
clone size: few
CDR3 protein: CASSRDRFNTEAFF
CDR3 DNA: TGTGCCAGCAGCAGGGACAGGTTCAACACTGAAGCTTTCTTT

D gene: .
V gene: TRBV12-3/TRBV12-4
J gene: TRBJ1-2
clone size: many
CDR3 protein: CASSPDGSNYGYTF
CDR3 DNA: TGTGCCAGCAGTCCTGACGGTTCTAACTATGGCTACACCTTC

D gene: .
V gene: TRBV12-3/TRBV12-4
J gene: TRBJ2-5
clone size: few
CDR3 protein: CASSPRQSGAYEQYF
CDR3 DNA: TGTGCCAGCAGTCCTCGACAGTCTGGGGCGTATGAGCAGTACTTC

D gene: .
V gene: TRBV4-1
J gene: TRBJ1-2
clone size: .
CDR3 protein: CASSQEPPEMKGGYTF
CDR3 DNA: TGCGCCAGCAGCCAAGAGCCTCCTGAAATGAAGGGTGGCTACACCTTC

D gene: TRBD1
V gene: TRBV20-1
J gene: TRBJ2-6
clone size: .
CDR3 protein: CSARAEPGQVFAGANVLTF
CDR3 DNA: TGCAGTGCTAGAGCCGAACCGGGACAGGTATTTGCTGGGGCCAACGTCCTGACTTTC

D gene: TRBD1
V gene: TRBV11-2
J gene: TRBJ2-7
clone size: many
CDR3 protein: CASSAQLGQAGYEQYF
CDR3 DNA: TGTGCCAGCAGCGCACAACTGGGACAGGCCGGCTACGAGCAGTACTTC

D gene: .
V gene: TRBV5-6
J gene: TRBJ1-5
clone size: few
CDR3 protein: CASSPRGTGRQPQHF
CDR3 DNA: TGTGCCAGCAGCCCAAGAGGTACAGGGCGGCAGCCCCAGCATTTT

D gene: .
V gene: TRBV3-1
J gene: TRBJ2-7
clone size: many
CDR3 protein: CASSHGNMYEQYF
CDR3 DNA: TGTGCCAGCAGCCACGGAAACATGTACGAGCAGTACTTC

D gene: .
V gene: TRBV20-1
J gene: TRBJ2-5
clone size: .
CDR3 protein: CSAFRDSQETQYF
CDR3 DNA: TGCAGTGCTTTTAGGGACTCGCAAGAGACCCAGTACTTC

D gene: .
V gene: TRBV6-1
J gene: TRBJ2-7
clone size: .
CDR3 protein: CASSEGWQSSYEQYF
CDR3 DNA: TGTGCCAGCAGTGAAGGGTGGCAGTCCTCCTACGAGCAGTACTTC

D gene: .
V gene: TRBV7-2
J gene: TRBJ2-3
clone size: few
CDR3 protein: CASSNRDKRDTQYF
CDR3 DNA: TGTGCCAGCAGCAACCGGGACAAAAGGGATACGCAGTATTTT

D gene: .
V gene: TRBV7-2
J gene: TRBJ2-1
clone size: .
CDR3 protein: CASSFDRSQPDRIYNEQFF
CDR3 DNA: TGTGCCAGCAGCTTCGATCGGAGTCAGCCTGATCGAATCTACAATGAGCAGTTCTTC

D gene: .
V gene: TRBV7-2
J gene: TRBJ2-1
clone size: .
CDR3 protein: CASSLRRGHLYNEQFF
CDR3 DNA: TGTGCCAGCAGCTTACGGCGGGGCCACCTCTACAATGAGCAGTTCTTC

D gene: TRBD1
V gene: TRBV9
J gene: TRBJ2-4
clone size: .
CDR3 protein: CASSGTGENIQYF
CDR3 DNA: TGTGCCAGCAGCGGGACAGGAGAAAACATTCAGTACTTC

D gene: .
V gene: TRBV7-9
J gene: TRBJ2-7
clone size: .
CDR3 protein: CASSLVEVGAGEQYF
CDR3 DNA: TGTGCCAGCAGCTTAGTCGAAGTGGGGGCGGGCGAGCAGTACTTC

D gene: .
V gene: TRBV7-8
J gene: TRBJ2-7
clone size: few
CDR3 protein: CASSLAYRASYEQYF
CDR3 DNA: TGTGCCAGCAGCTTGGCCTACAGGGCTTCATACGAGCAGTACTTC

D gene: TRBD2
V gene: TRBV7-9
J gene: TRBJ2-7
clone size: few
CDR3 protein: CASSGERGGPYEQYF
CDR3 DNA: TGTGCCAGCAGCGGGGAACGGGGGGGGCCTTACGAGCAGTACTTC